This is a list of T cell receptor beta chains from one sample in a study of cytomegalovirus exposure and HLA in healthy donors. Using immunoSEQ multiplex PCR, the repertoire was profiled, and TCRdb retains in-frame clones only, with some absent. The sample lists 50,000 to 65,000 clones; about four fifths were seen once. The sequenced material came from PBMCs. These receptors originate from a woman under 30 in good health and CMV-seronegative. The CDR3 runs from the conserved cysteine through the conserved F or W. D genes are given only for firm matches. Clone size is stated in some rows and not others, as once, few, many or a class when expanded.

CDR3 DNA: TGTGCCAGCAGCTTTGGGAGGGTCGGAACTAATGAAAAACTGTTTTTT; CDR3 protein: CASSFGRVGTNEKLFF; J gene: TRBJ1-4; D gene: NA; clone size: once; V gene: TRBV13
CDR3 DNA: TGCGCCAGCAGCGGCACTAGCGGGAGTGTTACAGATACGCAGTATTTT; CDR3 protein: CASSGTSGSVTDTQYF; J gene: TRBJ2-3; D gene: TRBD2; clone size: few; V gene: TRBV5-1
CDR3 DNA: TGTGCCAGCAGTTTACTAGCGGGAGATTTTCGAGCCAACGGCCTGACTTTC; CDR3 protein: CASSLLAGDFRANGLTF; J gene: TRBJ2-6; D gene: TRBD2; clone size: NA; V gene: TRBV28
CDR3 DNA: TGTGCCAGTTCTAAAGGGGGCGGCTATGGCTACACCTTC; CDR3 protein: CASSKGGGYGYTF; J gene: TRBJ1-2; D gene: TRBD1; clone size: NA; V gene: TRBV27
CDR3 DNA: TGTGCCAGCAGCTTTAACTTACAGGGGCCCCTGGAGATTGAAGCTTTCTTT; CDR3 protein: CASSFNLQGPLEIEAFF; J gene: TRBJ1-1; D gene: TRBD1; clone size: once; V gene: TRBV5-4
CDR3 DNA: TGTGCCAGCATCCAGGGTAAGAACTCCTACGAGCAGTACTTC; CDR3 protein: CASIQGKNSYEQYF; J gene: TRBJ2-7; D gene: NA; clone size: NA; V gene: TRBV2
CDR3 DNA: TGTGCCAGCTCACCTCAGCGAGGAAACACTGAAGCTTTCTTT; CDR3 protein: CASSPQRGNTEAFF; J gene: TRBJ1-1; D gene: NA; clone size: NA; V gene: TRBV18
CDR3 DNA: TGTGCCAGCAGCCCCTCCTTGCGGAGCACAGATACGCAGTATTTT; CDR3 protein: CASSPSLRSTDTQYF; J gene: TRBJ2-3; D gene: NA; clone size: few; V gene: TRBV5-4
CDR3 DNA: TGTGCCTGGAGCAAGGGACAGGGGGCGCGTTCACCCCTCCACTTT; CDR3 protein: CAWSKGQGARSPLHF; J gene: TRBJ1-6; D gene: TRBD1; clone size: NA; V gene: TRBV30
CDR3 DNA: TGTGCCACCCTGGGCTGGGGCAATCAGCCCCAGCATTTT; CDR3 protein: CATLGWGNQPQHF; J gene: TRBJ1-5; D gene: NA; clone size: once; V gene: TRBV19
CDR3 DNA: TGTGCCAGTACCTACGACAGGGTCTATGGCTACACCTTC; CDR3 protein: CASTYDRVYGYTF; J gene: TRBJ1-2; D gene: TRBD1; clone size: NA; V gene: TRBV19
CDR3 DNA: TGCAGCGCACTAGCGGGAGGCGGGGAAGAGACCCAGTACTTC; CDR3 protein: CSALAGGGEETQYF; J gene: TRBJ2-5; D gene: TRBD2; clone size: NA; V gene: TRBV29-1
CDR3 DNA: TGCGCCAGCAGCCAGGAGGTAAACTATGGCTACACCTTC; CDR3 protein: CASSQEVNYGYTF; J gene: TRBJ1-2; D gene: NA; clone size: NA; V gene: TRBV4-1
CDR3 DNA: TGTGCTAGCAGCGCCGGTAGGGAGCCCTACAATGAGCAGTTCTTC; CDR3 protein: CASSAGREPYNEQFF; J gene: TRBJ2-1; D gene: NA; clone size: NA; V gene: TRBV7-7
CDR3 DNA: TGCAGCGTTCGGACTAGCGGGGTCTCCTACGAGCAGTACTTC; CDR3 protein: CSVRTSGVSYEQYF; J gene: TRBJ2-7; D gene: TRBD2; clone size: NA; V gene: TRBV29-1